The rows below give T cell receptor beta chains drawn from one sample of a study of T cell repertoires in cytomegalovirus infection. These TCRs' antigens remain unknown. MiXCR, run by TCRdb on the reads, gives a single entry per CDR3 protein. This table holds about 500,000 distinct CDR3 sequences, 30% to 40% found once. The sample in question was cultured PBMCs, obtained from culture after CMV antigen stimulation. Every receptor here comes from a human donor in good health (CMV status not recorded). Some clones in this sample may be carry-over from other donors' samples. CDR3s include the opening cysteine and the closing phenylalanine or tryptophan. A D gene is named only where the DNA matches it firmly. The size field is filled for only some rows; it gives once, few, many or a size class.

CDR3 DNA: TGTGCCAGCAGCTCGGTCCCCGGTGGGGCCTACGAGCAGTACTTC
CDR3 protein: CASSSVPGGAYEQYF
D gene: .
clone size: many
J gene: TRBJ2-7
CDR3 length: 15
V gene: TRBV7-2

CDR3 DNA: TGTGCCAGCAGCTTAGTAACTAGCGGGAGGTTCTCGGAGACCCAGTACTTC
CDR3 protein: CASSLVTSGRFSETQYF
D gene: TRBD2
clone size: .
J gene: TRBJ2-5
CDR3 length: 17
V gene: TRBV7-2

CDR3 DNA: TGTGCCAGCAGCCCCCTCCCACCGGGAGGGCCCAATGAGCAGTTCTTC
CDR3 protein: CASSPLPPGGPNEQFF
D gene: TRBD2
clone size: few
J gene: TRBJ2-1
CDR3 length: 16
V gene: TRBV7-9

CDR3 DNA: TGTGCCAGCAGGTACTCGACAGGGGAAAGGACTGAAGCTTTCTTT
CDR3 protein: CASRYSTGERTEAFF
D gene: TRBD1
clone size: few
J gene: TRBJ1-1
CDR3 length: 15
V gene: TRBV28

CDR3 DNA: TGTGCCAGCAGTTTAGGGGCGGGAGTTGATAATGAGCAGTTCTTC
CDR3 protein: CASSLGAGVDNEQFF
D gene: TRBD2
clone size: once
J gene: TRBJ2-1
CDR3 length: 15
V gene: TRBV12-3/TRBV12-4

CDR3 DNA: TGTGCCAGTATTCGCGGGGCGAACACCGGGGAGCTGTTTTTT
CDR3 protein: CASIRGANTGELFF
D gene: .
clone size: .
J gene: TRBJ2-2
CDR3 length: 14
V gene: TRBV19

CDR3 DNA: TGTGCCAGCAGCACCGGGACAGGGCCGAACACCGGGGAGCTGTTTTTT
CDR3 protein: CASSTGTGPNTGELFF
D gene: TRBD1
clone size: .
J gene: TRBJ2-2
CDR3 length: 16
V gene: TRBV7-2

CDR3 DNA: TGTGCCAGCAGTCCACAGGGGTCCGCCTACGAGCAGTACTTC
CDR3 protein: CASSPQGSAYEQYF
D gene: TRBD1
clone size: .
J gene: TRBJ2-7
CDR3 length: 14
V gene: TRBV12-3/TRBV12-4

CDR3 DNA: TGTGCCACCCACACGAACACCGGGGAGCTGTTTTTT
CDR3 protein: CATHTNTGELFF
D gene: .
clone size: .
J gene: TRBJ2-2
CDR3 length: 12
V gene: TRBV6-2/TRBV6-3

CDR3 DNA: TGTGCCAGTAGTATAGGACTACAACTCTCCTACGAGCAGTACTTC
CDR3 protein: CASSIGLQLSYEQYF
D gene: .
clone size: .
J gene: TRBJ2-7
CDR3 length: 15
V gene: TRBV19